The 8 T cell receptor beta chains in this list originate from one sample, sequenced in a study of cytomegalovirus exposure and HLA in healthy donors. Clones were read by immunoSEQ multiplex PCR, and TCRdb kept only the in-frame ones, dropping some. This sample has hundreds of thousands of clones; approximately 87% occur once, and the top ten carry 4.5% to 6%. The material sequenced was PBMCs. The receptors were gathered from a woman aged 18-30 years in good health and CMV-seronegative.

The chain links TRBV2 to TRBJ1-2; D is possibly TRBD1 (5 bases). The CDR3 runs 13 residues. Germline loops: CDR1 SNHLY, CDR2 FYNNEI. Trimming stripped 3 bases from V and 2 bases from J, with 7 bases between. CDR3 region: CASSDRVNYGYTF. In DNA form, the CDR3 reads TGTGCCAGCAGTGACAGGGTAAACTATGGCTACACCTTC. The full variable domain, with the rest looked up from reference TRBV2 and TRBJ1-2, is EPEVTQTPSHQVTQMGQEVILRCVPISNHLYFYWYRQILGQKVEFLVSFYNNEISEKSEIFDDQFSVERPDGSNFTLKIRSTKLEDSAMYFCASSDRVNYGYTFGSGTRLTVV.

The rearrangement links TRBV6-6 to TRBJ2-7; D call uncertain. CDR3 length: 14 residues. CDR1 and CDR2 (germline): MNHNY, SVGAGI (reference sequence). V was pared by 2 bases and J by 5 bases, with 13 bases between. CDR3 nucleotides: TGTGCCAGCAGTTACCAACTTGGGCCGCACGAGCAGTACTTC. Translated: CASSYQLGPHEQYF.

V usage is TRBV4-2 and J usage is TRBJ1-5; D gene uncertain. CDR1 and CDR2 (germline): LGHNA, YNFKEQ. This CDR3 region has 16 residues. Trimming shortened V by 0 bases and J by 7 bases, and 16 bases separated the two germline ends. For the CDR3, the DNA is TGTGCCAGCAGCCAAGATGTTTGGGGAACGGGACAGCCCCAGCATTTT. This encodes CASSQDVWGTGQPQHF.

The chain combines TRBV6-6 with TRBJ1-5, with TRBD1 matching over 10 bases. The germline CDR1 and CDR2 sequences are MNHNY and SVGAGI (reference sequence). The length of the CDR3 is 16 residues. The junction had 6 bases not matched to a gene; V was cut back by 0 bases and J by 7 bases. This CDR3 reads CASSYSDRGRRQPQHF. The CDR3 nucleotides are TGTGCCAGCAGTTACTCTGACAGGGGGCGCCGACAGCCCCAGCATTTT.

This sequence joins TRBV4-1 and TRBJ1-2; D may be TRBD1 (5 bases). V lost 1 base and J 1 base, leaving 13 bases between the germline ends. In germline, CDR1 is MGHRA, CDR2 YSYEKL. CDR3 size: 16 residues. DNA of the CDR3: TGCGCCAGCAGCCAAGTAGGCCCGGGGGTTAACTATGGCTACACCTTC. Translating gives CASSQVGPGVNYGYTF.

This chain links TRBV7-6 with TRBJ2-2, with D possibly TRBD2 on 7 matching bases. Per the germline V gene, CDR1 is SGHVS and CDR2 is FNYEAQ. The CDR3 runs to 16 residues. Trimming removed 2 bases from V and 0 bases from J, with 10 bases in between. CDR3 bases: TGTGCCAGCAGCTTAAGGGGGGGCGCGAACACCGGGGAGCTGTTTTTT. As protein: CASSLRGGANTGELFF. Based on the CDR3 plus reference TRBV7-6 and TRBJ2-2, the full variable domain is GAGVSQSPRYKVTKRGQDVALRCDPISGHVSLYWYRQALGQGPEFLTYFNYEAQQDKSGLPNDRFSAERPEGSISTLTIQRTEQRDSAMYRCASSLRGGANTGELFFGEGSRLTVL.

The chain uses TRBV9 and TRBJ1-5; 10 bases are a match to TRBD1. Per germline, CDR1 SGDLS and CDR2 YYNGEE. This CDR3 is 13 amino acids long. V dropped 7 bases and J dropped 4; count of bases not matched to a gene: 2. DNA of the CDR3: TGTGCCAGCGGGGGACAGGGGAATCAGCCCCAGCATTTT. Its translation: CASGGQGNQPQHF.

The V and J genes are TRBV4-1 and TRBJ2-1; 8 nucleotides line up with TRBD2. The CDR3 runs to 16 residues. V was clipped by 5 bases and J by 0 bases; unmatched bases: 6. Germline assignment: CDR1 MGHRA and CDR2 YSYEKL. The CDR3 sequence is CASSFSAGASYNEQFF. CDR3 DNA: TGCGCCAGCAGCTTCTCAGCGGGAGCCTCCTACAATGAGCAGTTCTTC.